There are a few counts of the clone carrying this T cell receptor beta chain. The CDR3 loop spans 14 amino acids. Germline CDR1 is MNHEY and CDR2 is SVGAGI. Trimming took 2 bases from V and 2 from J, leaving 7 bases between them. All patients carried locally advanced or metastatic urothelial carcinoma. The sample belongs to a study of PD-L1 blockade in urothelial cancer. The data were produced by immunoSEQ multiplex PCR, yet TCRdb's version contains in-frame clones alone and is incomplete. The sample lists 40,000 to 55,000 clones; around 82% were seen once. This sample comprised PBMCs, obtained around atezolizumab (anti-PD-L1) treatment. This TCR was recovered from a middle-aged man with urothelial cancer. The chain carries TRBV6-5 and TRBJ1-5; D is uncertain. CDR3 DNA: TGTGCCAGCAGTTACGGGCAGCGCAATCAGCCCCAGCATTTT. It yields the protein CASSYGQRNQPQHF.